This TCR beta chain was sequenced in a study of blood T cells in healthy people across ages. This clonotype was detected many times. V shed 6 bases and J shed 2 bases, with 13 bases lying between them. The CDR3 spans 14 residues. The germline V gene has CDR1 MNHNY and CDR2 SVGAGI (reference sequence). Using a J-beta primer mix together with a sample-barcoded 5' primer, a second PCR was run for roughly 6 to 11 cycles. TCRdb fed the 5' RACE reads into MiXCR, producing one record per CDR3 protein. The repertoire holds 700,000 to 1,000,000 distinct CDR3 sequences, more than 40% seen once, with about 19% in the top ten.

The source is a man in his sixties in good health. This rearrangement joins TRBV6-6 to TRBJ1-2, with D possibly being TRBD1 (6 bases). The specimen was blood. The DNA of the CDR3 is TGTGCCAGCAGGCCCTCGGGGGCAAACTATGGCTACACCTTC. As protein: CASRPSGANYGYTF.